Below, 32 T cell receptor beta chains from the same sample are listed, as sequenced in a study of T cells in localized non-small cell lung cancer. Clones were read by immunoSEQ multiplex PCR, and TCRdb kept only the in-frame ones, dropping some. The sample records approximately 47,000 clones, roughly 86% being singletons. The sample here was PBMCs, taken before any cancer treatment. All receptors come from a man aged 35-69 years with stage II lung adenocarcinoma.

The gene calls are TRBV9 and TRBJ1-2; D gene unclear. The CDR3 is made up of 12 amino acids. The V gene's germline CDR1 is SGDLS and CDR2 YYNGEE. Trimming cost V 4 bases and J 8 bases, with 12 bases left between them. The CDR3: CASSSDGNGYTF. In DNA form, the CDR3 reads TGTGCCAGCAGCTCTGACGGTAACGGCTACACCTTC.

This clone came up once. The V gene is TRBV12-1, the J gene TRBJ1-2; the D call TRBD1 from the table was never checked on the DNA. TRBV12-1 is a pseudogene. This CDR3 is 15 amino acids long. CDR3 residues: CASSFIRGPGYGYTF. The DNA for the CDR3 is TGTGCCAGCAGCTTTATCAGGGGGCCTGGGTATGGCTACACCTTC.

J is TRBJ2-1 and V is TRBV14; no firm D call. There are 13 residues in the CDR3. Germline assignment: CDR1 SGHDN and CDR2 FVKESK. V was shortened by 4 bases and J by 4 bases, with 8 bases between the two germline ends. CDR3 coding DNA: TGTGCCAGCAGCCGGGCAGCTTACAATGAGCAGTTCTTC. This encodes CASSRAAYNEQFF.

V usage is TRBV18 and J usage is TRBJ1-3; 7 bases align to TRBD1. Germline trimming cut 2 bases from V and 0 bases from J; bases unmatched to any gene: 10. The length of the CDR3 is 18 residues. Germline V gene data show CDR1 as KGHSH and CDR2 as LQKENI. The CDR3 bases are TGTGCCAGCTCACCAATTCGGGGGACAGAATTCTCTGGAAACACCATATATTTT. Protein: CASSPIRGTEFSGNTIYF.

This clone was found once. V and J are TRBV7-9 and TRBJ1-2; no reliable D call. There are 13 residues in the CDR3. Trimming cost V 3 bases and J 5 bases, with 10 bases left between them. Per the germline V gene, CDR1 is SEHNR and CDR2 is FQNEAQ (reference sequence). The CDR3, as DNA: TGTGCCAGCAGCTTGGCCGGGAAATATGGCTACACCTTC. It encodes CASSLAGKYGYTF.

The chain links TRBV18 to TRBJ2-5; 9 nucleotides match TRBD2. Germline V gene sequence: CDR1 KGHSH, CDR2 LQKENI. CDR3 length equals 13 residues. With 8 bases clipped from V and 2 bases from J, the junction kept 3 bases outside the gene matches. In nucleotides, the CDR3 is TGTGCCAGCCGTACTAGCGGGCAAGAGACCCAGTACTTC. Translated, it gives CASRTSGQETQYF.

The chain couples TRBV5-6 to TRBJ1-3; 9 nucleotides line up with TRBD1. After removal of 4 bases from V and 3 bases from J, the junction contained 5 bases not matched to a gene. There are 15 residues in the CDR3. Germline CDR1 is SGHDT and CDR2 is YYEEEE. The CDR3 is CASSGTGGSGNTIYF. The DNA for the CDR3 is TGTGCCAGCAGCGGAACAGGGGGCAGTGGAAACACCATATATTTT.

The chain links TRBV2 to TRBJ1-2, with unresolved D. The CDR3 consists of 12 residues. CDR1 SNHLY and CDR2 FYNNEI come from the germline V gene. Trimming took 7 bases from V and 2 from J, leaving 8 bases between them. The CDR3 bases are TGTGCCAGCACCGGACGGAACTATGGCTACACCTTC. This encodes CASTGRNYGYTF.

The J gene is TRBJ2-3, the V gene TRBV29-1; D may be TRBD1 or TRBD2 (5 bases each). The CDR3 covers 12 residues. Germline CDR1 SQVTM, CDR2 ANQGSEA. V was trimmed by 8 bases and J by 2 bases, leaving 11 bases between them. CDR3 in amino acids: CSLRGATDTQYF. The CDR3 DNA is TGCAGCCTCCGAGGGGCCACAGATACGCAGTATTTT.

In this sample, this clone turned up a few times. The chain carries TRBV25-1 and TRBJ2-5, with 9 bases that match TRBD1. The V gene end was trimmed by 3 bases and the J gene end by 4 bases; junction bases not matched to a gene: 12. Germline CDR1 reads MGHDK; CDR2 reads SYGVNS. CDR3 size: 17 residues. The CDR3 region is CASSDRRPGQGGETQYF. CDR3 coding DNA: TGTGCCAGCAGTGACCGTCGCCCGGGACAGGGTGGAGAGACCCAGTACTTC. The entire variable domain, with the rest obtained from reference TRBV25-1 and TRBJ2-5, is as follows: EADIYQTPRYLVIGTGKKITLECSQTMGHDKMYWYQQDPGMELHLIHYSYGVNSTEKGDLSSESTVSRIRTEHFPLTLESARPSHTSQYLCASSDRRPGQGGETQYFGPGTRLLVL.

The chain has TRBV2 and TRBJ1-2; D gene uncertain. Germline V gene sequence: CDR1 SNHLY, CDR2 FYNNEI. V lost 4 bases to trimming and J lost 9 bases, with 12 bases between them. This CDR3 is built from 12 residues. In DNA form, the CDR3 reads TGTGCCAGCAGTGTGGTCTTACGACGCTACACCTTC. Protein product: CASSVVLRRYTF.

This chain uses TRBV9 with TRBJ2-1; the D gene is possibly TRBD1 (6 bases). The V and J ends lost 3 bases and 10 bases respectively, with 17 bases between them. Per the germline V gene, CDR1 is SGDLS and CDR2 is YYNGEE. The CDR3 contains 14 residues. The CDR3: CASSGGTARGEQFF. The CDR3, as DNA: TGTGCCAGCAGCGGTGGCACGGCCAGGGGAGAGCAGTTCTTC.

The V gene is TRBV2, the J gene TRBJ1-3; D unclear. The V gene's germline CDR1 is SNHLY and CDR2 FYNNEI. The CDR3 runs to 12 residues. The V gene lost 6 bases and the J gene lost 2 bases, with 5 bases spanning the gap. CDR3 protein: CASRVTGNTIYF. The CDR3 nucleotides are TGTGCCAGCAGGGTTACTGGAAACACCATATATTTT.

This chain links TRBV10-2 with TRBJ2-2; D uncertain. Per germline, CDR1 WSHSY and CDR2 SAAADI. The CDR3 consists of 16 residues. Trimming pared 4 bases from V and 6 bases from J, leaving 18 bases between. This chain's CDR3 is CASSASRASPPGELFF. CDR3 coding DNA: TGCGCCAGCAGTGCGTCCCGGGCCTCCCCACCCGGGGAGCTGTTTTTT.

This sequence joins TRBV2 and TRBJ1-1; possibly TRBD1 for D (6 bases). Germline CDR1 reads SNHLY; CDR2 reads FYNNEI. This CDR3 is built from 14 residues. Trimming shortened V by 5 bases and J by 9 bases, and 19 bases separated the two germline ends. The CDR3 loop reads CASSLQGLRFKAFF. In DNA form, the CDR3 reads TGTGCCAGCAGTTTACAGGGACTTCGGTTTAAAGCTTTCTTT.

The chain carries TRBV7-9 and TRBJ1-1, with D maybe TRBD1 (6 bases). This CDR3 contains 14 residues. Between the trimmed V and J ends, which lost 5 bases and 5 bases, there was a span of 15 bases. Per germline, CDR1 SEHNR and CDR2 FQNEAQ (reference sequence). The CDR3, as DNA: TGTGCCAGCAGCACACAGGGTGGCGGGACTGAAGCTTTCTTT. Its protein product is CASSTQGGGTEAFF.

This clone showed up just a few times. The rearrangement uses TRBV7-3 and TRBJ2-2; D gene unclear. Between the trimmed V and J ends, which lost 4 bases and 8 bases, there was a span of 11 bases. The germline gives CDR1 SGHTA, CDR2 FQGTGA. The CDR3 extends over 13 amino acids. The CDR3 region has the DNA TGTGCCAGCAGCTCCTCGGATAGGGGGGAGCTGTTTTTT. This translates into CASSSSDRGELFF.

The V call is TRBV5-6, the J call TRBJ2-1; 10 bases align to TRBD1. CDR1 and CDR2 from the germline V gene are SGHDT and YYEEEE. V lost 4 bases, J lost 8 bases, and 6 bases stayed unmatched. The CDR3 has 14 residues. Here the CDR3 DNA reads TGTGCCAGCAGCCCGGGACAGGGGAGGCATGAGCAGTTCTTC. Its translation: CASSPGQGRHEQFF.

The J gene is TRBJ1-1, the V gene TRBV18; D possibly corresponds to TRBD1 (5 bases). V lost 3 bases, J lost 3 bases, and 14 bases lay in between. Germline V CDR1 and CDR2: KGHSH, LQKENI. This CDR3 comprises 15 residues. The CDR3 loop reads CASSPFRGGDTEAFF. DNA of the CDR3: TGTGCCAGCTCACCTTTTCGGGGCGGGGACACTGAAGCTTTCTTT.

The CDR3 sequence: CASGDTWDGNTIYF. CDR3 DNA: TGTGCCAGCGGGGACACTTGGGACGGAAACACCATATATTTT. J is TRBJ1-3 and V is TRBV6-1; possibly TRBD1 for D (6 bases). This CDR3 is built from 14 residues. V was cut by 8 bases and J by 4 bases, with 15 bases left in between. Germline V gives CDR1 MNHNS, CDR2 SASEGT.

On this clone itself: The same CDR3 is also encoded by other DNA sequences in this sample. CDR3 amino acids: CASRGQGGTEAFF. The CDR3 DNA sequence: TGTGCCAGCAGAGGACAGGGGGGGACTGAAGCTTTCTTT. This sequence joins TRBV6-6 and TRBJ1-1; 10 bases line up with TRBD1. Looked up from germline, CDR1 is MNHNY and CDR2 is SVGAGI (reference sequence). This CDR3 region has 13 residues. Trimming at V came to 6 bases and at J to 5 bases, leaving 3 bases not matched to a gene.

The rearrangement links TRBV7-9 to TRBJ2-7, with TRBD2 as a possible D gene (5 bases). The V gene lost 3 bases and the J gene lost 1 base, with 13 bases spanning the gap. Per the germline V gene, CDR1 is SEHNR and CDR2 is FQNEAQ (reference sequence). The CDR3 spans 15 residues. The CDR3 bases are TGTGCCAGCAGCTTTGAGGGAGAGTTATCCTACGAGCAGTACTTC. Protein product: CASSFEGELSYEQYF.

The chain recombines TRBV29-1 with TRBJ2-3; D gene ambiguous. This CDR3 is 12 amino acids long. V was pared by 2 bases and J by 8 bases, with 11 bases between. Germline loops: CDR1 SQVTM, CDR2 ANQGSEA. CDR3 protein: CSVETEDGTQYF. The CDR3 DNA follows: TGCAGCGTTGAAACAGAGGACGGTACGCAGTATTTT.

The chain is built from TRBV6-6 and TRBJ1-4; TRBD1 is a possible D gene (6 bases). The V end lost 0 bases, the J end lost 6 bases, and 11 bases lay between the germline ends. CDR3 size: 15 residues. Germline assignment: CDR1 MNHNY and CDR2 SVGAGI (reference sequence). CDR3 region: CASSYSQGPYEKLFF. Written as DNA, the CDR3 is TGTGCCAGCAGTTACTCACAGGGCCCCTATGAAAAACTGTTTTTT.

The genes are TRBV5-8 and TRBJ2-1; D not certain. The CDR3 runs 15 residues. CDR1 is SGHTS, CDR2 YDEGEE, per germline. The ends were cut back, 0 bases at V and 0 bases at J, with 7 bases in the middle. CDR3: CASSLGRSSYNEQFF. DNA for the CDR3: TGTGCCAGCAGCTTGGGGAGAAGCTCCTACAATGAGCAGTTCTTC.

The chain combines TRBV9 with TRBJ2-1; 11 bases line up with TRBD2. The length of the CDR3 is 16 residues. The V and J ends lost 4 bases and 4 bases, in that order; junction bases with no gene match: 7. Germline V gives CDR1 SGDLS, CDR2 YYNGEE. CDR3 DNA sequence: TGTGCCAGCAGCCCTCCTAGCGGGGGGTCATACAATGAGCAGTTCTTC. This translates into CASSPPSGGSYNEQFF.

This chain links TRBV7-9 with TRBJ2-6; tentatively, D is TRBD1 or TRBD2 (5 bases each). The germline V and J ends were trimmed by 5 bases and 1 base, with 18 bases remaining between them. The CDR3 is 18 amino acids. Germline lookup yields CDR1 SEHNR and CDR2 FQNEAQ (reference sequence). The CDR3 loop reads CASSPRPGPASGANVLTF. The CDR3 DNA reads TGTGCCAGCAGCCCTAGACCGGGACCAGCTTCTGGGGCCAACGTCCTGACTTTC.

The chain couples TRBV5-4 to TRBJ1-1, with 8 positions matching TRBD1. The CDR3 runs to 16 residues. The V and J ends lost 2 bases and 0 bases, in that order; junction bases with no gene match: 6. The germline CDR1 and CDR2 sequences are SGHNT and YYREEE (reference sequence). CDR3 bases: TGTGCCAGCAGCTTTGGCAGGGGGCCAATGAACACTGAAGCTTTCTTT. Its protein product is CASSFGRGPMNTEAFF.

The CDR3 nucleotides are TGTGCCAGCAGCGTAGGCCCCGCGACTTCACCCCTCCACTTT. This sequence encodes CASSVGPATSPLHF. This rearrangement joins TRBV9 to TRBJ1-6; unclear D gene. Trimming stripped 0 bases from V and 9 bases from J, with 10 bases between. CDR3 size: 14 residues. Germline assignment: CDR1 SGDLS and CDR2 YYNGEE.

V usage is TRBV29-1 and J usage is TRBJ1-2; 7 bases are shared with TRBD1. Trimming removed 1 base from V and 3 bases from J; junction bases left unmatched: 2. The CDR3 is 13 amino acids. Per germline, CDR1 SQVTM and CDR2 ANQGSEA. CDR3 in DNA: TGCAGCGTTGAAGGCGGGACAGACTATGGCTACACCTTC. Translated, it gives CSVEGGTDYGYTF.

The DNA for the CDR3 is TGTGCCAGTAGTATAGAAGCTAGCGGGGGGGCATACGAGCAGTACTTC. Its translation: CASSIEASGGAYEQYF. The chain combines TRBV19 with TRBJ2-7; 12 nucleotides align to TRBD2. V shed 0 bases and J 4 bases; nucleotides not matched to a gene: 4. CDR3 length: 16 residues. CDR1 LNHDA and CDR2 SQIVND come from the germline V gene (reference sequence). The full variable domain, in which reference TRBV19 and TRBJ2-7 provide the parts outside the CDR3, is DGGITQSPKYLFRKEGQNVTLSCEQNLNHDAMYWYRQDPGQGLRLIYYSQIVNDFQKGDIAEGYSVSREKKESFPLTVTSAQKNPTAFYLCASSIEASGGAYEQYFGPGTRLTVT.

The chain couples TRBV18 to TRBJ1-1; D is undetermined. The CDR3 is 13 residues long. From germline, CDR1 is KGHSH and CDR2 LQKENI. Deletions cut 2 bases from V and 2 bases from J, with 6 bases between. CDR3 in DNA: TGTGCCAGCTCACCAAAGAAAAACACTGAAGCTTTCTTT. Translation: CASSPKKNTEAFF.